These T cell receptor beta chains were read from a single sample in a study of blood T cells in healthy people across ages. In TCRdb, the 5' RACE reads were re-called with MiXCR into one record per CDR3 protein. The sample carries approximately 400,000 distinct CDR3 sequences, over 45% recorded once. The sequenced material came from blood. Receptors were obtained from a man between 60 and 75 years old in good health. Each CDR3 is given with its conserved first and last residue. D genes are given only for firm matches. Clone size is given for some rows only: seen once, a few or many times, or a class if the clone is expanded.

TGTGCCAGCAGCGCTCCCGGGATTTCAAACATTCAGTACTTC,CASSAPGISNIQYF,.,TRBJ2-4,14,TRBV9,.
TGTGCCAGCAGGGAAACCGGGACAGAGGTCAATGAAAAACTGTTTTTT,CASRETGTEVNEKLFF,TRBD1,TRBJ1-4,16,TRBV5-8,.
TGTGCCAGCAGTTCGGGACGGAACTACAATGAGCAGTTCTTC,CASSSGRNYNEQFF,.,TRBJ2-1,14,TRBV6-2/TRBV6-3,few
TGTGCCAGCAGCCCCCTCCCGGGGACCTACGAGCAGTACTTC,CASSPLPGTYEQYF,.,TRBJ2-7,14,TRBV14,few
TGTGCCAGCAGTTACTCCAGGGGGGGGTCCTTCGGGGACTACACCTTC,CASSYSRGGSFGDYTF,TRBD1,TRBJ1-2,16,TRBV6-5,.
TGTGCCAGCAGCCAGCTTGACAGGGGATCCTACAATGAGCAGTTCTTC,CASSQLDRGSYNEQFF,TRBD1,TRBJ2-1,16,TRBV3-1,.
TGTGCCAGCAGCCCTGGCGGGATAGGGTACGAGCAGTACTTC,CASSPGGIGYEQYF,.,TRBJ2-7,14,TRBV7-2,few
TGTGCCAGCAGTTACCTAGCGGGAGGGCTTGAGACCCAGTACTTC,CASSYLAGGLETQYF,TRBD2,TRBJ2-5,15,TRBV28,few
TGTGCCAGCTCACCCGCCGGACCTAGCAATGAGCAGTTCTTC,CASSPAGPSNEQFF,.,TRBJ2-1,14,TRBV18,.
TGTGCCAGCAGCTTCCGTCCAACCGGGACACCTGAGCAGTTCTTC,CASSFRPTGTPEQFF,.,TRBJ2-1,15,TRBV11-2,.
TGCAGTGCTAGGGCTAGCGGAGCTACAGATACGCAGTATTTT,CSARASGATDTQYF,TRBD2,TRBJ2-3,14,TRBV20-1,few
TGTGCCAGCAGCTTACTGGGCCTCTCCTACAATGAGCAGTTCTTC,CASSLLGLSYNEQFF,.,TRBJ2-1,15,TRBV7-8,.
TGTGCCATCAGTGAGGGAACAATCGCCGAAAAACTGTTTTTT,CAISEGTIAEKLFF,.,TRBJ1-4,14,TRBV10-3,.
TGTGCCAGCAGCTTTGGCGGGAGGGGTACGCAGTATTTT,CASSFGGRGTQYF,TRBD2,TRBJ2-3,13,TRBV7-6,few
TGCAGTGCTAACAGGGGGGTGAGCGATGAGCAGTTCTTC,CSANRGVSDEQFF,TRBD1,TRBJ2-1,13,TRBV20-1,many
TGCAGTGCTAGACGGGCTAGCGGTTTAACAGATACGCAGTATTTT,CSARRASGLTDTQYF,TRBD2,TRBJ2-3,15,TRBV20-1,.
TGTGCCAGCAGCTTACCCGGTGCAGTCTCCTACGAGCAGTACTTC,CASSLPGAVSYEQYF,.,TRBJ2-7,15,TRBV7-2,.
TGTGCCAGTACCAACGCCTACGAGCAGTACTTC,CASTNAYEQYF,.,TRBJ2-7,11,TRBV19,.
TGCAGTGCTAGAGGGAGAGGCGGGCTCGACACTGAAGCTTTCTTT,CSARGRGGLDTEAFF,.,TRBJ1-1,15,TRBV20-1,.
TGCAGTGCTAGTGCCGGGACAGGGAGTGGCTACACCTTC,CSASAGTGSGYTF,TRBD1,TRBJ1-2,13,TRBV20-1,.
TGTGCCAGCAGCCCCGAGGGCAGAGATTCACCCCTCCACTTT,CASSPEGRDSPLHF,.,TRBJ1-6,14,TRBV7-2,.
TGCAGTGCTAGAGATTACGGACGGAACAATGAGCAGTTCTTC,CSARDYGRNNEQFF,.,TRBJ2-1,14,TRBV20-1,many
TGTGCCAGCAGCCAGCAGGACAGGGGAGATCAGCCCCAGCATTTT,CASSQQDRGDQPQHF,TRBD1,TRBJ1-5,15,TRBV4-2,.
TGTGCCAGCAGCCACGGGACAGCTGACTATGGCTACACCTTC,CASSHGTADYGYTF,TRBD1,TRBJ1-2,14,TRBV6-5,.
TGTGCCAGCAGCTTAGAAGCAGGGCGCTTCTCTGAAGCTTTCTTT,CASSLEAGRFSEAFF,.,TRBJ1-1,15,TRBV7-3,.
TGCAGTGCTAAAACTTGGACAGGGCTGAATGAGCAGTTCTTC,CSAKTWTGLNEQFF,TRBD1,TRBJ2-1,14,TRBV20-1,.
TGCGCCAGCAGCCGCGGCGGCTACAATGAGCAGTTCTTC,CASSRGGYNEQFF,.,TRBJ2-1,13,TRBV5-1,.
TGTGCCAGCAGTCTTCTAGCAGAAGCTTTCTTT,CASSLLAEAFF,.,TRBJ1-1,11,TRBV6-2/TRBV6-3,few
TGCGCCAGCAGGTTTACCGGGACAGCTCCGGGGGATGAGCAGTTCTTC,CASRFTGTAPGDEQFF,.,TRBJ2-1,16,TRBV5-1,few
TGCAGTGCTAGAGCCCCAGGACAGTCCACAGATACGCAGTATTTT,CSARAPGQSTDTQYF,.,TRBJ2-3,15,TRBV20-1,many
TGTGCCAGCACCCGGGGGACAGCAATGAACACTGAAGCTTTCTTT,CASTRGTAMNTEAFF,TRBD1,TRBJ1-1,15,TRBV2,.
TGTGCCAGCAGCTTAGAGGGACTAGCGGGGGGCCTTCCCTACAATGAGCAGTTCTTC,CASSLEGLAGGLPYNEQFF,TRBD2,TRBJ2-1,19,TRBV11-2,many
TGTGCCAGCAGTAACGGGACTCCCTACGAGCAGTACTTC,CASSNGTPYEQYF,.,TRBJ2-7,13,TRBV2,few
TGTGCCAGCGCGGGCAACAGAGCTAACTATGGCTACACCTTC,CASAGNRANYGYTF,.,TRBJ1-2,14,TRBV11-2,many
TGCAGCGGAACGACAGGGCTGTCCTACGAGCAGTACTTC,CSGTTGLSYEQYF,TRBD1,TRBJ2-7,13,TRBV29-1,.
TGTGCCAGCAGTTACAATCAGGGCCCCTACGAGCAGTACTTC,CASSYNQGPYEQYF,.,TRBJ2-7,14,TRBV6-6,.
TGTGCCAGCAGCTCGCAGACGGGGGGAGAGCAGTTCTTC,CASSSQTGGEQFF,TRBD2,TRBJ2-1,13,TRBV7-3,few
TGTGCCAGCAGAGCTAGCGGGAAAGACGAGCAGTACTTC,CASRASGKDEQYF,TRBD2,TRBJ2-7,13,TRBV6-6,few
TGTGCCAGCAGCCTCGGGAGACCCAACAATGAGCAGTTCTTC,CASSLGRPNNEQFF,.,TRBJ2-1,14,TRBV9,few
TGTGCCAGCAGCCAACTCGGAGCCGGGACAGCTTATGGCTGCACCTTC,CASSQLGAGTAYGCTF,TRBD1,TRBJ1-2,16,TRBV3-1,once
TGTGCCAGCAGCTTAGAAGGAAGACTAGCCTACCAAGAGACCCAGTACTTC,CASSLEGRLAYQETQYF,TRBD2,TRBJ2-5,17,TRBV7-2,many
TGTGCCAGCAGCCGTAGCTGGGGGGCCCACAATGAGCAGTTCTTC,CASSRSWGAHNEQFF,.,TRBJ2-1,15,TRBV7-2,.
TGTGCCAGCCCCTCCCGCCAGATCGTCGACGAGCAGTACTTC,CASPSRQIVDEQYF,.,TRBJ2-7,14,TRBV6-1,.
TGCACCATTACTGACGGGGCCTACGAGCAGTACTTC,CTITDGAYEQYF,.,TRBJ2-7,12,TRBV29-1,.
TGTGCCAGCAGTGATGGAATTTCACCCCTCCACTTT,CASSDGISPLHF,.,TRBJ1-6,12,TRBV6-4,.
TGTGCCAGCAGTGAAAGTCCAGGGCGGAACTATGGCTACACCTTC,CASSESPGRNYGYTF,.,TRBJ1-2,15,TRBV6-1,many
TGTGCCATCAGTGAGGGGCAGGGTAAAGCAGATACGCAGTATTTT,CAISEGQGKADTQYF,.,TRBJ2-3,15,TRBV10-3,.
TGTGCCAGTTTTGCCCAGAGCGGGAGACGGGAGCAGTACTTC,CASFAQSGRREQYF,TRBD2,TRBJ2-4,14,TRBV6-5,few
TGTGCCAGCAGCCATGGACAGGGGTCCTACAATGAGCAGTTCTTC,CASSHGQGSYNEQFF,TRBD1,TRBJ2-1,15,TRBV11-2,.
TGTGCCAGCAGTGAACTCCCGGGGGGTAACTATGGCTACACCTTC,CASSELPGGNYGYTF,.,TRBJ1-2,15,TRBV2,.
TGCAGCGTTCAGGCGAGCGAGGGAGAGACCCAGTACTTC,CSVQASEGETQYF,.,TRBJ2-5,13,TRBV29-1,.
TGTGCCAGCAGCTTAAATCAGGGTGCTGGGGCCAACGTCCTGACTTTC,CASSLNQGAGANVLTF,.,TRBJ2-6,16,TRBV7-6,few
TGTGCCAGCAGCCAGCAGGGGATCCCTCAAGAGACCCAGTACTTC,CASSQQGIPQETQYF,.,TRBJ2-5,15,TRBV7-2,.
TGTGCCAGCAGCTTAATACGTGGGACAGGGGCCCACGAGCAGTACTTC,CASSLIRGTGAHEQYF,TRBD1,TRBJ2-7,16,TRBV11-2,.
TGCAGCGTTCTAGCGGAGGCCACCTACGAGCAGTACTTC,CSVLAEATYEQYF,TRBD2,TRBJ2-7,13,TRBV29-1,once